A selection of T cell receptor beta chains follows, all from one sample in a study of blood T cell repertoires in COVID-19. Measured with immunoSEQ multiplex PCR; TCRdb has only the in-frame clones, and not every one. The sample includes 95,000 to 100,000 clones, 85% of them seen just once. The material sequenced was peripheral blood. These receptors were taken from a woman between 65 and 79 years old with active or convalescent COVID-19. Both conserved end residues are part of each CDR3. Each record gives: D gene, clone size, J gene, V gene, CDR3 protein, CDR3 DNA. The D gene is left open where the match is weak. Only part of the rows carry a size: once, few, many, or a class if the clone is expanded.

d_call: NA
clone_size: NA
j_call: TRBJ1-1
v_call: TRBV21-1
cdr3_aa: CASSKHRGVGAFF
cdr3_nt: TGTGCCAGCAGCAAACATAGAGGCGTTGGGGCTTTCTTT

d_call: NA
clone_size: NA
j_call: TRBJ1-3
v_call: TRBV2
cdr3_aa: CASRSAGAGNTIYF
cdr3_nt: TGTGCCAGCAGATCCGCAGGGGCCGGAAACACCATATATTTT

d_call: NA
clone_size: NA
j_call: TRBJ2-3
v_call: TRBV6-2/TRBV6-3
cdr3_aa: CASSSPLARGLYTQYF
cdr3_nt: TGTGCCAGCAGTTCGCCCTTGGCCAGAGGTTTGTATACGCAGTATTTT

d_call: NA
clone_size: NA
j_call: TRBJ1-2
v_call: TRBV6-5
cdr3_aa: CASSHNYGYTF
cdr3_nt: TGTGCCAGCAGTCATAACTATGGCTACACCTTC

d_call: TRBD1
clone_size: NA
j_call: TRBJ1-1
v_call: TRBV10-3
cdr3_aa: CAISEFGQGSEAFF
cdr3_nt: TGTGCCATCAGTGAGTTTGGACAGGGCTCTGAAGCTTTCTTT

d_call: TRBD2
clone_size: NA
j_call: TRBJ2-3
v_call: TRBV4-3
cdr3_aa: CASSQDWRLAGDTQYF
cdr3_nt: TGCGCCAGCAGCCAAGATTGGCGACTAGCGGGAGATACGCAGTATTTT

d_call: TRBD1
clone_size: NA
j_call: TRBJ2-2
v_call: TRBV5-1
cdr3_aa: CASSLEWGQGTGELFF
cdr3_nt: TGCGCCAGCAGCCTCGAGTGGGGACAGGGGACCGGGGAGCTGTTTTTT

d_call: NA
clone_size: once
j_call: TRBJ2-7
v_call: TRBV3-1/TRBV3-2
cdr3_aa: CASSHWGLDNYEQYF
cdr3_nt: TGTGCCAGCAGCCATTGGGGGCTAGATAACTACGAGCAGTACTTC

d_call: NA
clone_size: few
j_call: TRBJ2-4
v_call: TRBV5-1
cdr3_aa: CASSLGGDGNIQYF
cdr3_nt: TGCGCCAGCAGCTTGGGCGGGGATGGAAACATTCAGTACTTC

d_call: NA
clone_size: NA
j_call: TRBJ2-2
v_call: TRBV28
cdr3_aa: CASSFGAGNTGELFF
cdr3_nt: TGTGCCAGCAGTTTTGGGGCAGGGAACACCGGGGAGCTGTTTTTT

d_call: NA
clone_size: NA
j_call: TRBJ2-1
v_call: TRBV9
cdr3_aa: CASSVQVLDEQFF
cdr3_nt: TGTGCCAGCAGCGTACAGGTTTTGGATGAGCAGTTCTTC

d_call: NA
clone_size: few
j_call: TRBJ1-5
v_call: TRBV28
cdr3_aa: CASSLETGYQPQHF
cdr3_nt: TGTGCCAGCAGTTTGGAGACAGGATATCAGCCCCAGCATTTT

d_call: NA
clone_size: NA
j_call: TRBJ1-6
v_call: TRBV5-1
cdr3_aa: CASATRSNSPLHF
cdr3_nt: TGCGCCAGTGCCACGAGGTCTAATTCACCCCTCCACTTT

d_call: NA
clone_size: once
j_call: TRBJ1-1
v_call: TRBV4-3
cdr3_aa: CASSQESVNTEAFF
cdr3_nt: TGCGCCAGCAGCCAAGAATCTGTGAACACTGAAGCTTTCTTT

d_call: NA
clone_size: few
j_call: TRBJ2-1
v_call: TRBV14
cdr3_aa: CASSQARQTILSSYNEQFF
cdr3_nt: TGTGCCAGCAGCCAGGCCAGACAGACGATCCTCAGCTCCTACAATGAGCAGTTCTTC

d_call: TRBD1
clone_size: NA
j_call: TRBJ1-2
v_call: TRBV10-3
cdr3_aa: CAISELQGAYYGYTF
cdr3_nt: TGTGCCATCAGTGAGTTACAGGGGGCGTACTATGGCTACACCTTC

d_call: NA
clone_size: NA
j_call: TRBJ1-2
v_call: TRBV12-3/TRBV12-4
cdr3_aa: CASSLGGNGYTF
cdr3_nt: TGTGCCAGCAGTTTGGGGGGGAATGGCTACACCTTC

d_call: TRBD2
clone_size: NA
j_call: TRBJ2-1
v_call: TRBV5-6
cdr3_aa: CASSTRMGLAGYNEQFF
cdr3_nt: TGTGCCAGCAGCACACGGATGGGACTAGCGGGATACAATGAGCAGTTCTTC

d_call: TRBD2
clone_size: NA
j_call: TRBJ2-1
v_call: TRBV10-3
cdr3_aa: CAISDTGGYNEQFF
cdr3_nt: TGTGCCATCAGTGATACGGGAGGCTACAATGAGCAGTTCTTC

d_call: NA
clone_size: few
j_call: TRBJ1-1
v_call: TRBV30
cdr3_aa: CAIGHHTEAFF
cdr3_nt: TGTGCGATTGGACACCACACTGAAGCTTTCTTT

d_call: NA
clone_size: NA
j_call: TRBJ2-2
v_call: TRBV7-2
cdr3_aa: CASSSRDFGTGELFF
cdr3_nt: TGTGCCAGCAGCTCGAGGGATTTCGGCACCGGGGAGCTGTTTTTT

d_call: TRBD1
clone_size: NA
j_call: TRBJ1-4
v_call: TRBV2
cdr3_aa: CASRRTGLNEKLFF
cdr3_nt: TGTGCCAGCAGACGGACAGGACTTAATGAAAAACTGTTTTTT

d_call: TRBD1
clone_size: NA
j_call: TRBJ1-4
v_call: TRBV23-1
cdr3_aa: CASSQCLGRRGKKLFF
cdr3_nt: TGCGCCAGCAGTCAATGTTTGGGGCGCAGGGGGAAAAAACTGTTTTTT

d_call: TRBD2
clone_size: NA
j_call: TRBJ2-7
v_call: TRBV28
cdr3_aa: CASRSSGRAAYEQYF
cdr3_nt: TGTGCCAGCAGGTCTAGCGGGAGGGCGGCCTACGAGCAGTACTTC

d_call: NA
clone_size: NA
j_call: TRBJ2-1
v_call: TRBV5-6
cdr3_aa: CASQSGGLTYNEQFF
cdr3_nt: TGTGCCAGCCAATCCGGAGGACTAACCTACAATGAGCAGTTCTTC

d_call: NA
clone_size: NA
j_call: TRBJ1-4
v_call: TRBV6-5
cdr3_aa: CASSRGKAEKLFF
cdr3_nt: TGTGCCAGCTCCAGGGGCAAAGCTGAAAAACTGTTTTTT

d_call: NA
clone_size: NA
j_call: TRBJ2-2
v_call: TRBV25-1
cdr3_aa: CASSGGEGTGELFF
cdr3_nt: TGTGCCAGCAGTGGGGGCGAAGGGACCGGGGAGCTGTTTTTT

d_call: TRBD1
clone_size: NA
j_call: TRBJ1-1
v_call: TRBV7-2
cdr3_aa: CASSLTPTGGLEAFF
cdr3_nt: TGTGCCAGCAGCTTAACCCCGACAGGGGGATTGGAAGCTTTCTTT

d_call: NA
clone_size: NA
j_call: TRBJ2-2
v_call: TRBV12-3/TRBV12-4
cdr3_aa: CASSLGGPGELFF
cdr3_nt: TGTGCCAGCAGCCTGGGTGGGCCGGGGGAGCTGTTTTTT

d_call: TRBD1
clone_size: many
j_call: TRBJ2-7
v_call: TRBV6-5
cdr3_aa: CASSADRSSYEQYF
cdr3_nt: TGTGCCAGCAGCGCGGACAGGAGCTCCTACGAGCAGTACTTC

d_call: NA
clone_size: once
j_call: TRBJ2-3
v_call: TRBV15
cdr3_aa: CATSRGSNTDTQYF
cdr3_nt: TGTGCCACTAGCAGAGGCAGTAACACAGATACGCAGTATTTT

d_call: TRBD1
clone_size: once
j_call: TRBJ1-2
v_call: TRBV24-1
cdr3_aa: CATRMAGGYRERNYGYTF
cdr3_nt: TGTGCCACCAGAATGGCAGGGGGATACAGGGAGCGGAACTATGGCTACACCTTC